The rows below give T cell receptor beta chains drawn from one sample of a study of beta chain features in type 1 diabetes. Some clones are missing from TCRdb's copy, which holds only in-frame ones; the method was immunoSEQ multiplex PCR. Of 200,000 to 300,000 clones in the sample, 11% are singletons; the top ten hold over 0.015%. Input material: naive CD4+ T cells from blood. The receptors come from a young man with type 1 diabetes. The CDR3 runs from the conserved cysteine through the conserved F or W. D genes are given only for firm matches. Only part of the rows carry a size: once, few, many, or a class if the clone is expanded.

TRBV27	TRBJ2-1	-	few	CASTKSGASHNEQFF	TGTGCCAGCACCAAATCAGGGGCGTCTCACAATGAGCAGTTCTTC
TRBV4-2	TRBJ2-4	-	few	CASSQDEGNIQYF	TGTGCCAGCAGCCAAGATGAGGGAAACATTCAGTACTTC
TRBV18	TRBJ1-6	-	few	CASSPPEGNNSPLHF	TGTGCCAGCTCACCACCGGAGGGGAATAATTCACCCCTCCACTTT
TRBV11-2	TRBJ2-5	-	few	CASSLDRGTAETQYF	TGTGCCAGCAGCTTAGATCGGGGGACAGCGGAGACCCAGTACTTC
TRBV6-4	TRBJ1-1	-	-	CASSPTGGTEAFF	TGTGCCAGCAGCCCGACGGGGGGGACTGAAGCTTTCTTT
TRBV18	TRBJ1-6	-	-	CASSPGPRGSPLHF	TGTGCCAGCTCACCAGGGCCAAGGGGGTCACCCCTCCACTTT
TRBV28	TRBJ1-5	-	-	CASSRTDSNQPQHF	TGTGCCAGCAGCCGGACAGATAGCAATCAGCCCCAGCATTTT
TRBV4-1	TRBJ2-3	-	few	CASSQGIQGASTDTQYF	TGCGCCAGCAGCCAGGGGATACAGGGAGCTAGCACAGATACGCAGTATTTT
TRBV11-2	TRBJ2-7	TRBD2	-	CASSLDLPGGEQYF	TGTGCCAGCAGCTTAGACCTTCCGGGGGGCGAGCAGTACTTC
TRBV6-6	TRBJ1-6	-	few	CASRKDTHDSPLHF	TGTGCCAGCAGAAAAGACACGCACGATTCACCCCTCCACTTT
TRBV9	TRBJ2-7	-	few	CASSPGTSGEQYF	TGTGCCAGCAGCCCCGGGACTTCGGGGGAGCAGTACTTC
TRBV2	TRBJ1-2	-	few	CASSPGGSGYTF	TGTGCCAGCAGCCCCGGGGGGAGCGGCTACACCTTC
TRBV29-1	TRBJ2-7	-	-	CSVEDGVGEQYF	TGCAGCGTTGAGGACGGGGTAGGCGAGCAGTACTTC
TRBV5-1	TRBJ2-7	TRBD1	-	CASSLGQGNEQYF	TGCGCCAGCAGCCTCGGACAGGGGAACGAGCAGTACTTC
TRBV9	TRBJ1-5	TRBD1	few	CASSSTGDSNQPQHF	TGTGCCAGCAGCTCGACAGGGGATAGCAATCAGCCCCAGCATTTT
TRBV7-2	TRBJ2-2	-	few	CASSLATRYGELFF	TGTGCCAGCAGCCTTGCGACTCGGTACGGGGAGCTGTTTTTT
TRBV19	TRBJ2-7	-	few	CASSRQHLSSYEQYF	TGTGCCAGTAGTAGACAGCATCTAAGCTCCTACGAGCAGTACTTC
TRBV7-9	TRBJ1-5	-	few	CASSPSGGKQPQHF	TGTGCCAGCAGCCCTTCTGGGGGGAAACAGCCCCAGCATTTT
TRBV18	TRBJ2-5	TRBD2	-	CASSPVRLAGQETQYF	TGTGCCAGCTCACCCGTGAGACTAGCAGGACAAGAGACCCAGTACTTC
TRBV5-1	TRBJ2-7	TRBD1	few	CASRLGQGFYEQYF	TGCGCCAGCAGACTCGGACAGGGCTTCTACGAGCAGTACTTC
TRBV11-2	TRBJ2-3	-	-	CASSPNSFPLSSTDTQYF	TGTGCCAGCAGCCCGAACAGTTTCCCCCTATCTAGCACAGATACGCAGTATTTT
TRBV5-6	TRBJ2-1	TRBD1	few	CASSLGQGWSEQFF	TGTGCCAGCAGCCTGGGACAGGGGTGGAGTGAGCAGTTCTTC
TRBV18	TRBJ2-3	TRBD2	few	CASSPRTSGGRDTQYF	TGTGCCAGCTCACCCAGGACTAGCGGGGGCCGGGATACGCAGTATTTT
TRBV5-1	TRBJ1-5	-	-	CASSLGTGGQPQHF	TGCGCCAGCAGCTTGGGTACGGGTGGCCAGCCCCAGCATTTT
TRBV7-2	TRBJ1-6	TRBD1	few	CASSFPGQQSPLHF	TGTGCCAGCAGCTTCCCGGGACAGCAATCACCCCTCCACTTT
TRBV9	TRBJ2-5	TRBD2	-	CASSVAGGQETQYF	TGTGCCAGCAGCGTAGCGGGGGGGCAAGAGACCCAGTACTTC